Presented here are 27 T cell receptor beta chains from one specimen sequenced in a study of T cells in Graves' hyperthyroidism and ophthalmopathy. Researchers took RNA transcripts and amplified the TCR beta CDR3 regions from them. The TCR CDR3 was amplified in a first-round RT-PCR using the HTBI primer set. TCRdb redid the calling of the multiplex PCR reads with MiXCR, one entry per CDR3 protein. The sample lists over 250,000 distinct CDR3 sequences, over 15% occurring once. Source material: blood. These receptors were obtained from a woman aged 60-75 years with Graves' ophthalmopathy.

At least ten counts were recorded for this clonotype. V and J are TRBV12-3 or TRBV12-4 and TRBJ1-1; 7 nucleotides match TRBD1. The CDR3 is 15 amino acids. After removal of 6 bases from V and 3 bases from J, the junction contained 10 bases not matched to a gene. The CDR3 loop is CASRGKGAQDTEAFF. In DNA, the CDR3 is TGTGCCAGCAGGGGAAAGGGGGCGCAGGACACTGAAGCTTTCTTT.

This clonotype was counted ten times or more. This sequence joins TRBV7-8 and TRBJ2-2; the D is unclear. This CDR3 contains 16 residues. Between the trimmed V and J ends, which lost 2 bases and 0 bases, there was a span of 10 bases. The V gene's germline CDR1 is SGHVS and CDR2 FQNEAQ. CDR3 region: CASSLLPIANTGELFF. The CDR3 region has the DNA TGTGCCAGCAGCTTACTCCCCATCGCGAACACCGGGGAGCTGTTTTTT.

This clonotype has a handful of counts. This chain joins TRBV6-1 and TRBJ1-2, with D possibly TRBD1 on 5 matching bases. Deletions cut 4 bases from V and 7 bases from J, with 16 bases between. This CDR3 is 14 amino acids long. The germline gives CDR1 MNHNS, CDR2 SASEGT. Here the CDR3 DNA reads TGTGCCAGCAGTGCCCCCGGGACCGTGGCTGGCTACACCTTC. It is translated as CASSAPGTVAGYTF.

This clonotype was detected only a few times. J is TRBJ2-3 and V is TRBV9, with D possibly TRBD2 on 6 matching bases. Germline assignment: CDR1 SGDLS and CDR2 YYNGEE. Trimming shortened V by 4 bases and J by 5 bases, and 11 bases separated the two germline ends. The CDR3 has 13 residues. CDR3 in amino acids: CASSYGTRDTQYF. CDR3 coding DNA: TGTGCCAGCAGCTACGGGACTCGAGATACGCAGTATTTT.

This clonotype was picked up many times. J is TRBJ1-2 and V is TRBV30; D is possibly TRBD1 (6 bases). Germline values: CDR1 GTSNPN, CDR2 SVGIG (reference sequence). The V end was cut by 5 bases, the J end by 4 bases, with 8 bases between. The CDR3 has 11 residues. CDR3 sequence reads: CAWSGAYGYTF. CDR3 nucleotide sequence: TGTGCCTGGTCAGGGGCCTATGGCTACACCTTC.

This chain uses TRBV12-3 or TRBV12-4 with TRBJ2-3; D possibly uses TRBD1 or TRBD2 (6 bases each). V shed 5 bases and J shed 0 bases, with 18 bases lying between them. The CDR3 spans 17 residues. This CDR3 reads CASSPNLGGPSTDTQYF. As DNA, the CDR3 is TGTGCCAGCAGTCCAAACTTAGGGGGGCCCAGCACAGATACGCAGTATTTT.

The sample holds many counts of this clonotype. The gene calls are TRBV7-9 and TRBJ2-3; D is uncertain. V was trimmed by 0 bases and J by 0 bases, leaving 4 bases between them. This CDR3 is built from 14 residues. Looked up from germline, CDR1 is SEHNR and CDR2 is FQNEAQ (reference sequence). The CDR3 loop is CASSLARSTDTQYF. CDR3 coding DNA: TGTGCCAGCAGCTTAGCCAGAAGCACAGATACGCAGTATTTT. The variable domain in full, completed from reference TRBV7-9 and TRBJ2-3, reads DTGVSQNPRHKITKRGQNVTFRCDPISEHNRLYWYRQTLGQGPEFLTYFQNEAQLEKSRLLSDRFSAERPKGSFSTLEIQRTEQGDSAMYLCASSLARSTDTQYFGPGTRLTVL.

The genes are TRBV3-1 and TRBJ2-1; D call uncertain. Germline V gives CDR1 LGHDT, CDR2 YNNKEL (reference sequence). Trimming took off 4 bases at V and 10 bases at J, with 14 bases between the two ends. This CDR3 contains 13 residues. CDR3 loop: CASSPLELGEQFF. Here the CDR3 DNA reads TGTGCCAGCAGCCCTCTGGAATTGGGAGAGCAGTTCTTC.

This clonotype was detected many times. The chain carries TRBV7-2 and TRBJ1-6, with D possibly being TRBD1 (5 bases). The V end was cut by 4 bases, the J end by 3 bases, with 10 bases between. Germline V CDR1 and CDR2: SGHTA, FQGNSA. The CDR3 contains 15 residues. CDR3 in DNA: TGTGCCAGCAGCTACCGTGGGGGCTATAATTCACCCCTCCACTTT. Amino acid sequence: CASSYRGGYNSPLHF. Combining the CDR3 with reference TRBV7-2 and TRBJ1-6 gives the whole variable domain GAGVSQSPSNKVTEKGKDVELRCDPISGHTALYWYRQSLGQGLEFLIYFQGNSAPDKSGLPSDRFSAERTGGSVSTLTIQRTQQEDSAVYLCASSYRGGYNSPLHFGNGTRLTVT.

This clonotype was counted at least ten times. The chain recombines TRBV5-1 with TRBJ1-2; D is unclear. The V end was cut by 3 bases, the J end by 5 bases, with 17 bases between. The CDR3 totals 15 residues. Germline V lookup: CDR1 SGHRS, CDR2 YFSETQ. The CDR3 DNA is TGCGCCAGCAGCTATGACACCAGCAAAGCTTATGGCTACACCTTC. Its protein is CASSYDTSKAYGYTF.

Comments on this clonotype: Given a much more abundant clone one base away, this may be a read error. The V and J genes are TRBV18 and TRBJ2-7; 7 nucleotides agree with TRBD1. The V gene's germline CDR1 is KGHSH and CDR2 LQKENI. The CDR3 totals 13 residues. CDR3 sequence reads: CASPPTGIYEQYF. The DNA for the CDR3 is TGTGCCAGCCCACCGACAGGGATCTACGAGCAGTACTTC. The full variable domain, rest sourced from reference TRBV18 and TRBJ2-7, is NAGVMQNPRHLVRRRGQEARLRCSPMKGHSHVYWYRQLPEEGLKFMVYLQKENIIDESGMPKERFSAEFPKEGPSILRIQQVVRGDSAAYFCASPPTGIYEQYFGPGTRLTVT.

Ten or more counts support this clonotype. This chain connects TRBV5-1 to TRBJ2-5; no definite D call. The germline V and J ends were trimmed by 4 bases and 4 bases, with 17 bases remaining between them. The V gene's germline CDR1 is SGHRS and CDR2 YFSETQ. CDR3 length: 15 residues. Written as DNA, the CDR3 is TGCGCCAGCAGCCTCGACCTACTACGGCCAGAGACCCAGTACTTC. Translation gives CASSLDLLRPETQYF.

The rearrangement uses TRBV27 and TRBJ1-5; D perhaps matches TRBD1 (5 bases). Germline V gene lookup returns CDR1 MNHEY and CDR2 SMNVEV (reference sequence). The V end was cut by 5 bases, the J end by 0 bases, with 20 bases between. The CDR3 sequence is 18 residues long. The CDR3 region is CASSPHADRIVSNQPQHF. CDR3 in DNA: TGTGCCAGCAGTCCCCATGCCGACAGAATCGTTAGCAATCAGCCCCAGCATTTT.

The chain joins TRBV6-1 to TRBJ1-4, with D perhaps TRBD1 (5 bases). CDR3 length: 14 amino acids. V shed 6 bases and J shed 7 bases, with 15 bases lying between them. Germline V lookup: CDR1 MNHNS, CDR2 SASEGT. This CDR3 is CASSKGTEGEKLFF. For the CDR3, the DNA is TGTGCCAGCAGCAAAGGGACCGAGGGTGAAAAACTGTTTTTT.

This chain connects TRBV5-1 to TRBJ2-7; 10 nucleotides match TRBD2. With 4 bases clipped from V and 0 bases from J, the junction kept 7 bases outside the gene matches. The V gene's germline CDR1 is SGHRS and CDR2 YFSETQ. The CDR3 covers 16 residues. The CDR3 sequence: CASSRSGGASSYEQYF. The CDR3 nucleotides read TGCGCCAGCAGCAGGAGCGGGGGGGCGAGCTCCTACGAGCAGTACTTC.

The chain carries TRBV7-2 and TRBJ2-3; TRBD1 matches 7 bases. Per germline, CDR1 SGHTA and CDR2 FQGNSA. The junction had 6 bases not matched to a gene; V was cut back by 5 bases and J by 4 bases. The CDR3 sequence is 14 residues long. This CDR3 reads CASSANRGPDTQYF. The DNA of the CDR3 is TGTGCCAGCAGCGCAAACAGGGGCCCAGATACGCAGTATTTT.

This clonotype was seen a few times. This chain uses TRBV10-3 with TRBJ1-5; unclear D gene. V lost 3 bases, J lost 4 bases, and 13 bases lay in between. Germline V gene data show CDR1 as ENHRY and CDR2 as SYGVKD. The CDR3 covers 15 residues. The CDR3 DNA reads TGTGCCATCAGTGACCCAGAGCGCGGGAATCAGCCCCAGCATTTT. It specifies CAISDPERGNQPQHF.

This rearrangement joins TRBV29-1 to TRBJ2-7; TRBD2 matches at 10 bases. CDR3 length: 13 amino acids. Trimming removed 7 bases from V and 0 bases from J; junction bases left unmatched: 3. Germline V gene sequence: CDR1 SQVTM, CDR2 ANQGSEA. The CDR3 nucleotides read TGCAGCGCAACTAGCGGGGTCTCCTACGAGCAGTACTTC. This sequence encodes CSATSGVSYEQYF.

In its sample, this clonotype was seen many times. The V call is TRBV20-1, the J call TRBJ1-1, with D maybe TRBD1 (5 bases). CDR1 is DFQATT, CDR2 SNEGSKA, per germline (reference sequence). The CDR3 runs 15 residues. Deletions cut 3 bases from V and 1 base from J, with 15 bases between. The DNA for the CDR3 is TGCAGTGCTAGTCGTCCAGGGCGTACGAACACTGAAGCTTTCTTT. Its translation: CSASRPGRTNTEAFF.

This clonotype has at least ten counts. The rearrangement links TRBV5-5 to TRBJ1-1; 12 positions match TRBD1. CDR3 length: 16 amino acids. V gave up 1 base and J gave up 5 bases; unmatched junction bases: 6. Per the germline V gene, CDR1 is SGHKS and CDR2 is YYEKEE (reference sequence). The CDR3 nucleotides read TGTGCCAGCAGCTTGAGGGGGACAGGGGGCTATACTGAAGCTTTCTTT. Protein sequence: CASSLRGTGGYTEAFF. Supplemented by reference TRBV5-5 and TRBJ1-1, the full variable domain reads DAGVTQSPTHLIKTRGQQVTLRCSPISGHKSVSWYQQVLGQGPQFIFQYYEKEERGRGNFPDRFSARQFPNYSSELNVNALLLGDSALYLCASSLRGTGGYTEAFFGQGTRLTVV.

This rearrangement joins TRBV27 to TRBJ1-5; maybe TRBD1 (5 bases). The CDR3 length is 17 residues. Germline lookup yields CDR1 MNHEY and CDR2 SMNVEV (reference sequence). V lost 6 bases to trimming and J lost 0 bases, with 18 bases between them. The CDR3 protein is CASSRQLSMGSNQPQHF. The CDR3 DNA reads TGTGCCAGCAGCCGACAGCTAAGTATGGGTAGCAATCAGCCCCAGCATTTT.

This clonotype was seen at least ten times. The chain carries TRBV2 and TRBJ2-5; D gene ambiguous. CDR1 is SNHLY and CDR2 is FYNNEI in the germline V gene. V lost 2 bases and J lost 7, with 8 bases in between. The CDR3 loop spans 12 amino acids. CDR3 sequence (DNA): TGTGCCAGCAGTGAATACGATGGGACCCAGTACTTC. Translating gives CASSEYDGTQYF.

This clonotype has more than one count but fewer than ten. This rearrangement joins TRBV3-1 to TRBJ1-3; 12 bases align to TRBD1. The CDR3 runs to 19 residues. Germline CDR1 is LGHDT and CDR2 is YNNKEL (reference sequence). The V segment lost 5 bases and the J segment 0 bases; nucleotides outside the gene matches: 11. CDR3 residues: CASSSSIGTGGLSGNTIYF. The CDR3 DNA reads TGTGCCAGCAGCTCCTCTATCGGGACAGGGGGCCTCTCTGGAAACACCATATATTTT.

This chain joins TRBV14 and TRBJ2-2, with D possibly being TRBD2 (6 bases). Germline CDR1 and CDR2: SGHDN and FVKESK. This CDR3 comprises 16 residues. Deletions cut 4 bases from V and 0 bases from J, with 12 bases between. The CDR3 reads CASSLLTSSNTGELFF. The CDR3 DNA reads as TGTGCCAGCAGCCTACTTACTAGCTCGAACACCGGGGAGCTGTTTTTT.

This clonotype was seen ten or more times. This chain connects TRBV2 to TRBJ1-5; no reliable D call. Germline-derived CDR1 and CDR2 are SNHLY and FYNNEI. This CDR3 has 16 residues. V lost 2 bases to trimming and J lost 4 bases, with 15 bases between them. CDR3 bases: TGTGCCAGCAGTGAACCCGCGGGGATGGTTAATCAGCCCCAGCATTTT. Translating gives CASSEPAGMVNQPQHF.

In this sample, this clonotype turned up many times. The V call is TRBV18, the J call TRBJ1-5, with 7 bases lining up with TRBD1. The CDR3 covers 14 residues. V shed 5 bases and J 5 bases; nucleotides not matched to a gene: 6. Germline-derived CDR1 and CDR2 are KGHSH and LQKENI. CDR3 protein: CASSSRQGDQPQHF. CDR3 sequence (DNA): TGTGCCAGCTCATCTAGACAGGGTGATCAGCCCCAGCATTTT. Full variable domain (remainder filled in from reference TRBV18 and TRBJ1-5): NAGVMQNPRHLVRRRGQEARLRCSPMKGHSHVYWYRQLPEEGLKFMVYLQKENIIDESGMPKERFSAEFPKEGPSILRIQQVVRGDSAAYFCASSSRQGDQPQHFGDGTRLSIL.

The sample holds many counts of this clonotype. The chain uses TRBV7-9 and TRBJ2-7, with TRBD2 as a possible D gene (5 bases). V was cut by 5 bases and J by 2 bases, with 13 bases left in between. CDR1 is SEHNR, CDR2 FQNEAQ, per germline (reference sequence). This CDR3 comprises 14 residues. This chain's CDR3 is CASSPGRTAYEQYF. CDR3 in DNA: TGTGCCAGCAGCCCTGGAAGGACTGCCTACGAGCAGTACTTC. Full variable domain (remainder filled in from reference TRBV7-9 and TRBJ2-7): DTGVSQNPRHKITKRGQNVTFRCDPISEHNRLYWYRQTLGQGPEFLTYFQNEAQLEKSRLLSDRFSAERPKGSFSTLEIQRTEQGDSAMYLCASSPGRTAYEQYFGPGTRLTVT.